The clone carrying this TCR beta chain occurred many times. These data are taken from a study of regulatory T cells in long-lasting Graves disease. The time point here: newly diagnosed GD, antithyroid drugs for less than 3 months. Construction of the TCR library relied on RNA isolated from PBMCs. American Thyroid Association guidelines were used to diagnose Graves' disease. Peripheral blood, Nine milliliters per patient, was collected in EDTA tubes. Arm-PCR with iRepertoire HTBI primers amplified the CDR3 regions for these TCR beta libraries. One entry per CDR3 protein results from TCRdb running MiXCR on the multiplex PCR reads. The table lists a few hundred thousand distinct CDR3 sequences, 20% to 25% of them singletons. Sequenced material: peripheral blood mononuclear cells (PBMCs), taken at new diagnosis, from a patient treated with antithyroid drugs. This TCR came from a female donor with Graves disease.

The CDR3 sequence is CASNKAGGHNEQFF. CDR3 bases: TGTGCCAGCAACAAAGCGGGAGGACACAATGAGCAGTTCTTC. The rearrangement links TRBV11-3 to TRBJ2-1; the match to TRBD2 covers 9 bases. The CDR3 consists of 14 residues. CDR1 SGHNT and CDR2 YENEEA come from the germline V gene. V gave up 7 bases and J gave up 5 bases; unmatched junction bases: 6.